This T cell receptor beta chain was obtained from a study of T cell repertoires in cytomegalovirus infection. Trimming took off 6 bases at V and 2 bases at J, with 8 bases between the two ends. In germline, CDR1 is ENHRY, CDR2 SYGVKD. The CDR3 sequence is 12 residues long. Study-wide results and limits: Identification of carriers of CMV plus the relevant HLA was performed using cumulative public TCR beta family frequency. The ex vivo response was dominated by HLA-C-restricted CMV-specific TCR beta clonotypes.

Concerning this clonotype itself: Its antigen is still unknown.

Using its own MiXCR run on the reads, TCRdb lists one record per CDR3 protein. The sample shows 700,000 to 950,000 distinct CDR3 sequences, less than 35% of them seen only once. The rearrangement joins TRBV10-3 to TRBJ2-7; no clear D gene. The sample in question was cultured CD8+ T cells from PBMCs, obtained from culture after CMV antigen stimulation. This sequence originates from a human donor in good health (CMV status not recorded). Some clones in this sample may be carry-over from other donors' samples. The CDR3 reads CAIRGEAYEQYF. CDR3 nucleotide sequence: TGTGCCATCAGAGGAGAGGCCTACGAGCAGTACTTC.